There are a few counts of the clone carrying this TCR beta chain. Alongside a J-beta primer mix, a sample-barcoded 5' primer served in a second PCR lasting roughly 6 to 12 cycles. One entry per CDR3 protein results from TCRdb running MiXCR on the 5' RACE reads. This table holds 1.5 million to 2 million distinct CDR3 sequences, 28% found once. This specimen belongs to a study of blood T cells in healthy people across ages. The germline V gene encodes CDR1 DFQATT and CDR2 SNEGSKA (reference sequence). The CDR3 is made up of 15 amino acids. V lost 2 bases, J lost 5 bases, and 18 bases lay in between. This chain links TRBV20-1 with TRBJ1-2, with unresolved D. The specimen was blood. The receptor's source is a woman aged 25 to 39 in good health. The CDR3 sequence: CSARTLSGPPYGYTF. In DNA form, the CDR3 reads TGCAGTGCTAGAACCCTGTCGGGTCCTCCTTATGGCTACACCTTC.